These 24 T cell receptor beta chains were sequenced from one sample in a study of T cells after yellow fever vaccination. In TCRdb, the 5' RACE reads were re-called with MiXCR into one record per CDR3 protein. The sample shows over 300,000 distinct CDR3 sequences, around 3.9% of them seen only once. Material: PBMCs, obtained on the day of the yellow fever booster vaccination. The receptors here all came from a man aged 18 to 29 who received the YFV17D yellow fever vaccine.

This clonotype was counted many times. CDR3 in DNA: TGCGCCAGCACCGACGGGATAGGGGAAGATACGCAGTATTTT. Protein product: CASTDGIGEDTQYF. The genes are TRBV5-1 and TRBJ2-3, with D perhaps matching TRBD1 or TRBD2 (5 bases each). The germline V gene encodes CDR1 SGHRS and CDR2 YFSETQ. V was trimmed by 6 bases and J by 5 bases, leaving 16 bases between them. The length of the CDR3 is 14 residues.

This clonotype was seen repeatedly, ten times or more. The CDR3 spells CASSPSSGEYQETQYF. CDR3 DNA: TGTGCCAGCAGCCCATCTAGCGGAGAGTACCAAGAGACCCAGTACTTC. The genes are TRBV7-2 and TRBJ2-5; 7 bases are a match to TRBD2. Germline assignment: CDR1 SGHTA and CDR2 FQGNSA. The CDR3 has 16 amino acids. V shed 5 bases and J 0 bases; nucleotides not matched to a gene: 9.

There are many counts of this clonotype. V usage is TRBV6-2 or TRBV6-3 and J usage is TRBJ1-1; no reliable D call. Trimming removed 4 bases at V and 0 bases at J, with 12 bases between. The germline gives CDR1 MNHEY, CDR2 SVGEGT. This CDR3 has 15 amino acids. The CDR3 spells CASSFPPRLNTEAFF. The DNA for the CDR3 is TGTGCCAGCAGTTTCCCGCCGCGCTTGAACACTGAAGCTTTCTTT.

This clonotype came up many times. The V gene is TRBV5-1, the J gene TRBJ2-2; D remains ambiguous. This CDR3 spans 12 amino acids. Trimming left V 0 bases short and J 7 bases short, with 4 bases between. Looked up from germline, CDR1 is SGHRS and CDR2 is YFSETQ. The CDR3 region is CASSLADGELFF. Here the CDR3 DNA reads TGCGCCAGCAGCTTGGCCGACGGGGAGCTGTTTTTT.

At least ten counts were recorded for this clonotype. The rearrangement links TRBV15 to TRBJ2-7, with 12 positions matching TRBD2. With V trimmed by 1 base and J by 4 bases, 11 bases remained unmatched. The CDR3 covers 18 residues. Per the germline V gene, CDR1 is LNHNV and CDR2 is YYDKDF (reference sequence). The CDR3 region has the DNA TGTGCCACCAGCAGAGGTGGGACTAGCGGGCCGAAGGGGTACGAGCAGTACGTC. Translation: CATSRGGTSGPKGYEQYV.

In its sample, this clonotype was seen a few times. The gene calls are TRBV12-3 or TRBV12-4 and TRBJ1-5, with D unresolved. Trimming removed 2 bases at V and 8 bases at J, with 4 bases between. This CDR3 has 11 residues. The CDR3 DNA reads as TGTGCCAGCAGTTTAAACGAGCCCCAGCATTTT. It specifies CASSLNEPQHF.

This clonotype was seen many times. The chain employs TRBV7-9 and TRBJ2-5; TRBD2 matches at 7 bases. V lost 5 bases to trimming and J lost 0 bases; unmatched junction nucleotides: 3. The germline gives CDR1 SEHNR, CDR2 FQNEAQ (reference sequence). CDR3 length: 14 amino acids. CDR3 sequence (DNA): TGTGCCAGCAGCCGCGGGGGAAACCAAGAGACCCAGTACTTC. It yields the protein CASSRGGNQETQYF.

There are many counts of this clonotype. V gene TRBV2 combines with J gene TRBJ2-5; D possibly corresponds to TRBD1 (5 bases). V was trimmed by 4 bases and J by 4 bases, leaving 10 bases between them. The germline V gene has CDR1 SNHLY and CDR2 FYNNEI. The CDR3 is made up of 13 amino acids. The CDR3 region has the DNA TGTGCCAGCAGTGGTCTCCAGGGAGAGACCCAGTACTTC. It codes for CASSGLQGETQYF.

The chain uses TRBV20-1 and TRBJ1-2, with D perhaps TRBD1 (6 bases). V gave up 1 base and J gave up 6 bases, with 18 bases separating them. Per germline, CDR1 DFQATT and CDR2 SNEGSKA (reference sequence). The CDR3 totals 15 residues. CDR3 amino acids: CSARALQGRTDGYTF. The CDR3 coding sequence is TGCAGTGCTAGAGCGTTACAGGGTAGGACGGATGGCTACACCTTC.

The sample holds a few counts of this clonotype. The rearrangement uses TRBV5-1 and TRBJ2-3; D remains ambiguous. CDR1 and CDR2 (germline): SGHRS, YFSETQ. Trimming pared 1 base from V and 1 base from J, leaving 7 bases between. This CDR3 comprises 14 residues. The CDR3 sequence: CASSLQPGTDTQYF. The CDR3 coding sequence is TGCGCCAGCAGCTTGCAGCCAGGCACAGATACGCAGTATTTT.

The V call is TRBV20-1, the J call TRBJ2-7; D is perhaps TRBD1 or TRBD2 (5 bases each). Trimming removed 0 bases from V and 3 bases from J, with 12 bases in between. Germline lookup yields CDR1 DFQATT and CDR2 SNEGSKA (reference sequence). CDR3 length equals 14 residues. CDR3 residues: CSARDPGLRYEQYF. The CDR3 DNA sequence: TGCAGTGCTAGAGATCCGGGGCTACGCTACGAGCAGTACTTC.

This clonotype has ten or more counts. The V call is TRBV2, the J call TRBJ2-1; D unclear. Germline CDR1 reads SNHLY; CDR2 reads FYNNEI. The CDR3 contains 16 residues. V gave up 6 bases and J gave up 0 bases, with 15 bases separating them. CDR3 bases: TGTGCCAGCAGGGAGTTTGGGCCGAGCTCCTACAATGAGCAGTTCTTC. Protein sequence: CASREFGPSSYNEQFF.

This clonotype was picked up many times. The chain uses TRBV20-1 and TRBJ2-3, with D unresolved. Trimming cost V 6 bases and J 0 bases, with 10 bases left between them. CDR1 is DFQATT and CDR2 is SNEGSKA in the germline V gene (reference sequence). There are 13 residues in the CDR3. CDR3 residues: CSAPYLSTDTQYF. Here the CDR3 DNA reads TGCAGTGCACCTTACCTAAGCACAGATACGCAGTATTTT.

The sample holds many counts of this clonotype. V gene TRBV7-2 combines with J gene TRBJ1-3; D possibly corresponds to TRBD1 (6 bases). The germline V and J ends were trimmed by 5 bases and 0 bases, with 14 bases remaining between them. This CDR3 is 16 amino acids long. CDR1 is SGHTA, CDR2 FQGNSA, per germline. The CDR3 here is CASSPRQVRSGNTIYF. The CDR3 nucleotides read TGTGCCAGCAGCCCCCGACAGGTTCGCTCTGGAAACACCATATATTTT.

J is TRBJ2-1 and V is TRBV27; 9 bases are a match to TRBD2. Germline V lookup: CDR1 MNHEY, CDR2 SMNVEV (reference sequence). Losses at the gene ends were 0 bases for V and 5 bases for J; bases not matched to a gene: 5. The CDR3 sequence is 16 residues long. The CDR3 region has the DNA TGTGCCAGCAGTTTATCATCTAGCGGGGCGAACAATGAGCAGTTCTTC. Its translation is CASSLSSSGANNEQFF.

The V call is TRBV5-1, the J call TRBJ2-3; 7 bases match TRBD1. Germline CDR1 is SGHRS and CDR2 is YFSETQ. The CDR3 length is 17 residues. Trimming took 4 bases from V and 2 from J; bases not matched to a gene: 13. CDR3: CASSPSTGLHFTDTQYF. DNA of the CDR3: TGCGCCAGCAGCCCATCGACAGGGCTCCACTTCACAGATACGCAGTATTTT. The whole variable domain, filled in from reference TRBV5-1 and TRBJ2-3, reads KAGVTQTPRYLIKTRGQQVTLSCSPISGHRSVSWYQQTPGQGLQFLFEYFSETQRNKGNFPGRFSGRQFSNSRSEMNVSTLELGDSALYLCASSPSTGLHFTDTQYFGPGTRLTVL.

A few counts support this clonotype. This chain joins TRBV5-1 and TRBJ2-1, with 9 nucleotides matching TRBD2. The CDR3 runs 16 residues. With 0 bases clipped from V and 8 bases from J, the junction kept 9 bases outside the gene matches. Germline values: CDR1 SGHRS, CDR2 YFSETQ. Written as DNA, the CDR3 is TGCGCCAGCAGCTTGGGACCCCGCGGGGGGGATCATGAGCAGTTCTTC. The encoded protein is CASSLGPRGGDHEQFF.

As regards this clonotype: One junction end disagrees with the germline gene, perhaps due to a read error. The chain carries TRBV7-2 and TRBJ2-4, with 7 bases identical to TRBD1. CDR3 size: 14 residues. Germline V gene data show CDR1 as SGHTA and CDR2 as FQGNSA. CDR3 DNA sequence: TGTGCCAGCAGCTTAGACAGGGGAAAAAACATTAAGTACTTC. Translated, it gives CASSLDRGKNIKYF.

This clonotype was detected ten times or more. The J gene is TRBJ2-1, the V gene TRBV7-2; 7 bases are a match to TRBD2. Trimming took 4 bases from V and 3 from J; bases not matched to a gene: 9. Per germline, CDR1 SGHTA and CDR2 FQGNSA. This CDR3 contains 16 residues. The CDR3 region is CASSSPRSSGYNEQFF. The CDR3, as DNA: TGTGCCAGCAGCTCCCCCCGATCTAGCGGCTACAATGAGCAGTTCTTC.

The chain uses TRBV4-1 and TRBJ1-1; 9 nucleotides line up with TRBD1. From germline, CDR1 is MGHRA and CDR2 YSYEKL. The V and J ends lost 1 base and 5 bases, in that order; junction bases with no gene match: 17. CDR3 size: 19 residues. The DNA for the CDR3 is TGCGCCAGCAGCCAAGTTGCCGGGACAGGGAATTTCGGGGATACTGAAGCTTTCTTT. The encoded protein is CASSQVAGTGNFGDTEAFF.

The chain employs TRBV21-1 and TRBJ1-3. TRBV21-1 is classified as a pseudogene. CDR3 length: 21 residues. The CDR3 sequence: CASSKETPKRRVAGSGNTIYF. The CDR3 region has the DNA TGTGCCAGCAGCAAAGAAACTCCTAAGAGACGAGTAGCGGGTTCTGGAAACACCATATATTTT.

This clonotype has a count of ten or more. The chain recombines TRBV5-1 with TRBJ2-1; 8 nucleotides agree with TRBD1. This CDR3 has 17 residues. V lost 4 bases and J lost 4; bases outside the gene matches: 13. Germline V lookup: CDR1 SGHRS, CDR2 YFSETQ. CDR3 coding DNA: TGCGCCAGCAGCCCAAACCGCGGGACAGGAGGATACAATGAGCAGTTCTTC. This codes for CASSPNRGTGGYNEQFF.

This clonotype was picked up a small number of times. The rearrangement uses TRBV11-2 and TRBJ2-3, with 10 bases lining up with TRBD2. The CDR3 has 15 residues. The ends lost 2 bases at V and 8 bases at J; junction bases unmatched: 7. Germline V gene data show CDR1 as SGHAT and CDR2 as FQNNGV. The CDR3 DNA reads TGTGCCAGCAGCTTATTCCTTAGCGGGGGGTTTACGCAGTATTTT. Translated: CASSLFLSGGFTQYF.

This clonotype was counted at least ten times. This chain's CDR3 is CASSRDRAQETQYF. CDR3 nucleotide sequence: TGTGCCAGCAGCCGAGACAGGGCACAAGAGACCCAGTACTTC. The V gene is TRBV7-2, the J gene TRBJ2-5; TRBD1 matches 7 bases. Germline V gene sequence: CDR1 SGHTA, CDR2 FQGNSA. V shed 5 bases and J 2 bases; nucleotides not matched to a gene: 5. The CDR3 is 14 amino acids.